The 27 T cell receptor beta chains below were found in one sample sequenced in a study of glioma-infiltrating T cells. The iRepertoire nested amplicon-rescue multiplex PCR amplified TCR alpha and beta CDR3s from RNA. TCRdb fed the multiplex PCR reads into MiXCR, producing one record per CDR3 protein. The table has under 150,000 distinct CDR3 sequences, 39% seen once. Specimen: glioma tissue, nonneoplastic brain tissue, or PBMCs (not recorded which). Every receptor here comes from a human donor with low-grade glioma or glioblastoma, undergoing nonglioma brain surgery, or in good health (not recorded which).

J is TRBJ2-1 and V is TRBV19; D is unresolved. This CDR3 contains 13 residues. Germline V CDR1 and CDR2: LNHDA, SQIVND (reference sequence). The V end lost 3 bases, the J end lost 5 bases, and 8 bases lay between the germline ends. This CDR3 is CASSIGPNNEQFF. In DNA, the CDR3 is TGTGCCAGTAGTATCGGTCCTAACAATGAGCAGTTCTTC.

Concerning this clonotype itself: Given a much more abundant clone one base away, this may be a read error. Given the absence of the conserved phenylalanine or tryptophan at the CDR3 end, a read error is likely. The chain couples TRBV6-1 to TRBJ1-1; D may be TRBD1 (5 bases). The CDR3 is made up of 13 amino acids. V lost 4 bases to trimming and J lost 2 bases, with 8 bases between them. Germline V lookup: CDR1 MNHNS, CDR2 SASEGT. The CDR3 loop reads CASSVTVNTEAFS. In nucleotides, the CDR3 is TGTGCCAGCAGTGTGACAGTTAACACTGAAGCTTTCTCT.

This clonotype was observed a handful of times. V gene TRBV6-1 combines with J gene TRBJ2-1; 8 bases match TRBD2. With V trimmed by 10 bases and J by 4 bases, 9 bases remained unmatched. Per the germline V gene, CDR1 is MNHNS and CDR2 is SASEGT. The CDR3 consists of 14 residues. The CDR3 nucleotides read TGTGCCATATCGGGGGGGGTGGGGTACAATGAGCAGTTCTTC. Its protein is CAISGGVGYNEQFF.

CDR3 nucleotide sequence: TGTGCCACCCACACGAGGGTGGTCTATGGCTACACCTTC. This encodes CATHTRVVYGYTF. V and J are TRBV7-2 and TRBJ1-2, with D hard to call. Germline assignment: CDR1 SGHTA and CDR2 FQGNSA. The CDR3 contains 13 residues. V dropped 10 bases and J dropped 4 bases, with 16 bases sitting between them.

This clonotype has just a few counts. The J gene is TRBJ1-2, the V gene TRBV6-1, with D perhaps matching TRBD1 (6 bases). The V end lost 8 bases, the J end lost 5 bases, and 9 bases lay between the germline ends. Germline V gene lookup returns CDR1 MNHNS and CDR2 SASEGT. The CDR3 covers 11 residues. The DNA of the CDR3 is TGTGCCAGCGGGACACCTTATGGCTACACCTTC. Translation: CASGTPYGYTF.

V usage is TRBV7-9 and J usage is TRBJ1-5; D remains ambiguous. V lost 4 bases, J lost 4 bases, and 11 bases lay in between. CDR3 length equals 14 residues. Per the germline V gene, CDR1 is SEHNR and CDR2 is FQNEAQ (reference sequence). CDR3 sequence reads: CASSSNSANQPQHF. CDR3 coding DNA: TGTGCCAGCAGCTCCAATTCTGCTAATCAGCCCCAGCATTTT.

There are many counts of this clonotype. This sequence joins TRBV7-2 and TRBJ1-6, with unresolved D. The V gene lost 1 base and the J gene lost 9 bases, with 7 bases spanning the gap. This CDR3 contains 13 residues. Germline loops: CDR1 SGHTA, CDR2 FQGNSA. CDR3 DNA: TGTGCCAGCAGCTTAGTGAACGGTTCACCCCTCCACTTT. Amino acid sequence: CASSLVNGSPLHF.

This clonotype occurred a few times. The genes are TRBV3-1 and TRBJ1-6, with a possible D match to TRBD1 (6 bases). This CDR3 spans 13 amino acids. From germline, CDR1 is LGHDT and CDR2 YNNKEL (reference sequence). V lost 1 base and J 8 bases, leaving 6 bases between the germline ends. The CDR3 loop is CASSQGQDSPLHF. As DNA, the CDR3 is TGTGCCAGCAGCCAAGGACAGGATTCACCCCTCCACTTT.

This rearrangement joins TRBV20-1 to TRBJ1-3, with 7 bases lining up with TRBD1. CDR3 length equals 14 residues. Per the germline V gene, CDR1 is DFQATT and CDR2 is SNEGSKA (reference sequence). The junction had 8 bases not matched to a gene; V was cut back by 5 bases and J by 4 bases. The CDR3 sequence is CSAQRQGRGNTIYF. The DNA of the CDR3 is TGCAGTGCTCAAAGACAGGGTAGAGGAAACACCATATATTTT.

The chain uses TRBV28 and TRBJ2-3; TRBD2 matches 11 bases. The V and J ends lost 6 bases and 4 bases, in that order; junction bases with no gene match: 6. The germline V gene has CDR1 MDHEN and CDR2 SYDVKM. The CDR3 totals 15 residues. CDR3 in amino acids: CASRMIAGGPDTQYF. The CDR3 nucleotides are TGTGCCAGCAGGATGATAGCGGGAGGGCCAGATACGCAGTATTTT.

About this clonotype: Just one base apart from a much larger clone, this may be a read error. The V gene is TRBV6-5, the J gene TRBJ1-1, with unresolved D. This CDR3 has 14 amino acids. The germline V gene has CDR1 MNHEY and CDR2 SVGAGI. V lost 6 bases to trimming and J lost 1 base, with 12 bases between them. The CDR3 nucleotides are TGTGCCAGCAGACTACGACACTGGAACACTGAAGCTTTCTTT. Its protein product is CASRLRHWNTEAFF.

This chain links TRBV15 with TRBJ1-2, with TRBD1 as a possible D gene (5 bases). V lost 0 bases and J lost 4, with 9 bases in between. Germline V lookup: CDR1 LNHNV, CDR2 YYDKDF (reference sequence). The CDR3 extends over 14 amino acids. In DNA, the CDR3 is TGTGCCACCAGCAGAGACAAGGGGCCCTATGGCTACACCTTC. It yields the protein CATSRDKGPYGYTF.

Only a few counts were recorded for this clonotype. The CDR3 coding sequence is TGTGCCAGCAGTTTATTTGGCGGGGATTACTACGAGCAGTACTTC. This gives the protein CASSLFGGDYYEQYF. The chain has TRBV27 and TRBJ2-7; the D gene is possibly TRBD2 (6 bases). Germline CDR1 reads MNHEY; CDR2 reads SMNVEV (reference sequence). Trimming cost V 1 base and J 3 bases, with 13 bases left between them. The CDR3 has 15 amino acids.

The chain couples TRBV4-3 to TRBJ2-5; 7 bases align to TRBD2. Trimming at V came to 0 bases and at J to 2 bases, leaving 12 bases not matched to a gene. CDR1 and CDR2 from the germline V gene are LGHNA and YSLEER. The CDR3 totals 18 residues. This CDR3 is CASSQDVFGSGTQETQYF. The CDR3 coding sequence is TGCGCCAGCAGCCAAGACGTCTTCGGCAGCGGGACTCAAGAGACCCAGTACTTC.

This clonotype occurred a few times. The gene calls are TRBV6-1 and TRBJ2-3; 8 bases are a match to TRBD2. This CDR3 has 14 amino acids. Germline V lookup: CDR1 MNHNS, CDR2 SASEGT. The V gene end was trimmed by 10 bases and the J gene end by 5 bases; junction bases not matched to a gene: 11. The CDR3 spells CATVGAGAGDTQYF. CDR3 bases: TGTGCCACCGTGGGAGCGGGAGCGGGAGATACGCAGTATTTT.

The J gene is TRBJ2-7, the V gene TRBV28, with 10 bases identical to TRBD2. In germline, CDR1 is MDHEN, CDR2 SYDVKM. The V and J ends lost 5 bases and 4 bases, in that order; junction bases with no gene match: 8. This CDR3 region has 15 residues. In DNA form, the CDR3 reads TGTGCCAGCAGTCCCGAGGCTAGCGGGAGTTACGAGCAGTACTTC. The encoded protein is CASSPEASGSYEQYF.

This clonotype was detected only a few times. The CDR3 reads CASSRILAGGRSYNEQFF. CDR3 DNA sequence: TGTGCCAGCAGTAGAATTCTCGCGGGGGGTAGATCCTACAATGAGCAGTTCTTC. The chain is built from TRBV6-1 and TRBJ2-1; 8 nucleotides align to TRBD2. The trim removed 5 bases at V and 1 base at J, leaving 13 bases unmatched. Germline V gene data show CDR1 as MNHNS and CDR2 as SASEGT. The CDR3 loop spans 18 amino acids.

The rearrangement links TRBV27 to TRBJ1-1; D is unclear. Germline V gene lookup returns CDR1 MNHEY and CDR2 SMNVEV (reference sequence). The CDR3 spans 13 residues. With 8 bases removed from V and 3 bases from J, the gap between germline ends came to 13 bases. CDR3 amino acids: CASRPGPYTEAFF. CDR3 in DNA: TGTGCCAGCCGGCCGGGTCCTTACACTGAAGCTTTCTTT.

The chain has TRBV6-1 and TRBJ2-1; D assignment may be TRBD1 or TRBD2 (5 bases each). Germline values: CDR1 MNHNS, CDR2 SASEGT. Trimming removed 5 bases at V and 5 bases at J, with 16 bases between. There are 15 residues in the CDR3. The CDR3 DNA reads TGTGCCAGCAGTTCCGGGCCCCAGGGACACAATGAGCAGTTCTTC. The encoded protein is CASSSGPQGHNEQFF.

The rearrangement uses TRBV15 and TRBJ2-3; D is uncertain. This CDR3 region has 18 residues. Trimming removed 2 bases from V and 0 bases from J, with 18 bases in between. The germline CDR1 and CDR2 sequences are LNHNV and YYDKDF (reference sequence). The chain's CDR3 is CATSRPPLGGVSTDTQYF. CDR3 bases: TGTGCCACCAGCAGACCCCCTCTGGGTGGAGTGAGCACAGATACGCAGTATTTT.

This clonotype has just a few counts. The rearrangement joins TRBV28 to TRBJ1-2, with D maybe TRBD1 (5 bases). Deletions cut 6 bases from V and 6 bases from J, with 14 bases between. Germline-derived CDR1 and CDR2 are MDHEN and SYDVKM. The CDR3 length is 13 residues. The CDR3 DNA reads as TGTGCCAGCAGGTTCCAGCAGGGCGATGGCTACACCTTC. Translated: CASRFQQGDGYTF.

The V call is TRBV10-2, the J call TRBJ2-5; no firm D call. Germline V lookup: CDR1 WSHSY, CDR2 SAAADI. V was trimmed by 0 bases and J by 7 bases, leaving 3 bases between them. The CDR3 sequence is 11 residues long. This CDR3 reads CASSESTTQYF. The CDR3 bases are TGCGCCAGCAGTGAGTCGACGACCCAGTACTTC.

In this sample, this clonotype turned up a few times. The chain links TRBV4-1 to TRBJ1-1; D possibly corresponds to TRBD1 (5 bases). The CDR3 has 16 amino acids. Trimming took 1 base from V and 0 from J, leaving 12 bases between them. Looked up from germline, CDR1 is MGHRA and CDR2 is YSYEKL. This chain's CDR3 is CASSQVSGLLNTEAFF. The CDR3 coding sequence is TGCGCCAGCAGCCAAGTCTCAGGGCTACTGAACACTGAAGCTTTCTTT.

The chain carries TRBV28 and TRBJ1-2; weak D call: TRBD1 (6 bases). CDR1 and CDR2 from the germline V gene are MDHEN and SYDVKM. The CDR3 consists of 16 residues. Trimming left V 6 bases short and J 2 bases short, with 19 bases between. The CDR3 region is CASSLTRGRGNYGYTF. The CDR3 DNA sequence: TGTGCCAGCAGCTTAACCCGGGGCAGGGGAAACTATGGCTACACCTTC.

The chain recombines TRBV6-6 with TRBJ2-7; 9 bases are a match to TRBD2. Judging by the DNA end, TRBJ2-5 fits better; the J call may be wrong. There are 15 residues in the CDR3. Germline lookup yields CDR1 MNHNY and CDR2 SVGAGI (reference sequence). The CDR3 nucleotides are TGTGCCAGCAGTTACGGGGGACTAGCTGCAGAGACCCAGTACTTC. This gives the protein CASSYGGLAAETQYF.

The chain links TRBV7-9 to TRBJ2-1; tentative D call: TRBD2 (6 bases). CDR1 is SEHNR, CDR2 FQNEAQ, per germline (reference sequence). V was trimmed by 2 bases and J by 4 bases, leaving 15 bases between them. The CDR3 covers 16 residues. CDR3 sequence reads: CASSLFRSSAYNEQFF. DNA for the CDR3: TGTGCCAGCAGCTTATTTAGGTCTAGCGCTTACAATGAGCAGTTCTTC.

This clonotype was picked up many times. The chain joins TRBV6-1 to TRBJ1-1; tentatively, D is TRBD1 (6 bases). The CDR3 has 16 amino acids. Germline CDR1 is MNHNS and CDR2 is SASEGT. V shed 6 bases and J shed 0 bases, with 17 bases lying between them. CDR3 loop: CASSPDRRTMNTEAFF. In nucleotides, the CDR3 is TGTGCCAGCAGCCCCGACAGGAGAACCATGAACACTGAAGCTTTCTTT.